Included here is one TCR beta chain sequence, with context. It was during active infection that Seattle patients were enrolled and then longitudinally followed. The CDR3 sequence is 13 residues long. The germline gives CDR1 SNHLY, CDR2 FYNNEI. V dropped 3 bases and J dropped 4 bases, with 9 bases sitting between them. Study processing details: Amplified reference gene primers provided the basis for estimating nucleated cell counts. Using immunoSEQ multiplex PCR, the repertoire was profiled, and TCRdb retains in-frame clones only, with some absent. V and J calls and clone size are copied from that table; D and trimming were computed from the DNA. This sample has approximately 300,000 clones, with 65% to 85% found just once. These data are taken from a study of blood T cell repertoires in COVID-19. Across the whole study: Sample material is recorded as cDNA or gDNA derived from T cells, B-cell-depleted T cells, or PBMCs.

The chain combines TRBV2 with TRBJ1-2, with a possible D match to TRBD1 (5 bases). The sequencing sample was made of peripheral blood. This clonotype originated in a person aged 70 to 79 with COVID-19, enrolled during active disease. DNA of the CDR3: TGTGCCAGCAGTGACGGGACTTCCTATGGCTACACCTTC. It is translated as CASSDGTSYGYTF.